A single sample is the source of the 27 T cell receptor beta chains below, sequenced in a study of blood T cell repertoires in COVID-19. Assay: immunoSEQ multiplex PCR; the TCRdb copy retains only in-frame clones and omits some. The sample holds 300,000 to 350,000 clones, over 75% seen once. The material sequenced was peripheral blood. These receptors all come from a woman aged 25 to 39 with COVID-19, enrolled during active disease.

The chain recombines TRBV4-2 with TRBJ1-2, with 7 nucleotides matching TRBD1. V lost 4 bases to trimming and J lost 2 bases; unmatched junction nucleotides: 4. Germline values: CDR1 LGHNA, CDR2 YNFKEQ. This CDR3 spans 14 amino acids. For the CDR3, the DNA is TGTGCCAGCAGCCTCGGACAGGACAACTATGGCTACACCTTC. Translation: CASSLGQDNYGYTF.

The chain carries TRBV25-1 and TRBJ1-6, with D hard to call. This CDR3 spans 15 amino acids. Germline V CDR1 and CDR2: MGHDK, SYGVNS. V shed 0 bases and J shed 7 bases, with 10 bases lying between them. The CDR3 is CASSEYAGLNSPLHF. CDR3 nucleotide sequence: TGTGCCAGCAGTGAATATGCGGGCCTGAATTCACCCCTCCACTTT. Based on the CDR3 plus reference TRBV25-1 and TRBJ1-6, the full variable domain is EADIYQTPRYLVIGTGKKITLECSQTMGHDKMYWYQQDPGMELHLIHYSYGVNSTEKGDLSSESTVSRIRTEHFPLTLESARPSHTSQYLCASSEYAGLNSPLHFGNGTRLTVT.

The chain joins TRBV9 to TRBJ1-2; TRBD1 is a possible D gene (5 bases). This CDR3 contains 15 residues. With 0 bases removed from V and 3 bases from J, the gap between germline ends came to 12 bases. Per the germline V gene, CDR1 is SGDLS and CDR2 is YYNGEE. CDR3: CASSVVTGTYYGYTF. The CDR3 DNA reads TGTGCCAGCAGCGTAGTGACCGGGACTTACTATGGCTACACCTTC.

This chain connects TRBV7-2 to TRBJ1-5; 7 bases align to TRBD1. Germline CDR1 SGHTA, CDR2 FQGNSA. Losses at the gene ends were 1 base for V and 6 bases for J; bases not matched to a gene: 12. The length of the CDR3 is 17 residues. The CDR3 region has the DNA TGTGCCAGCAGCTTAGGGGTCAGGGGGATGTCTGGTCAGCCCCAGCATTTT. Its protein product is CASSLGVRGMSGQPQHF.

The chain combines TRBV30 with TRBJ2-3; 10 nucleotides agree with TRBD2. V lost 0 bases and J lost 1; bases outside the gene matches: 4. CDR1 and CDR2 from the germline V gene are GTSNPN and SVGIG (reference sequence). The CDR3 runs to 16 residues. The CDR3 is CAWSVKLAGRTDTQYF. The CDR3 nucleotides are TGTGCCTGGAGTGTAAAACTAGCGGGACGCACAGATACGCAGTATTTT.

This rearrangement joins TRBV4-1 to TRBJ2-5; TRBD1 agrees at 10 bases. V trimming: 4 bases; J trimming: 5 bases; junction bases outside the gene matches: 19. The CDR3 extends over 19 amino acids. Germline CDR1 is MGHRA and CDR2 is YSYEKL. The CDR3 region is CASSPITFRDRGAEETQYF. In DNA, the CDR3 is TGCGCCAGCAGCCCTATCACCTTCCGGGACAGGGGCGCCGAGGAGACCCAGTACTTC.

V gene TRBV2 combines with J gene TRBJ2-3, with a possible D match to TRBD2 (5 bases). Germline assignment: CDR1 SNHLY and CDR2 FYNNEI. Trimming took 4 bases from V and 3 from J, leaving 11 bases between them. There are 14 residues in the CDR3. The CDR3 DNA follows: TGTGCCAGCAGTGTAGGAGTAGCGACAGATACGCAGTATTTT. This codes for CASSVGVATDTQYF.

The V call is TRBV24-1, the J call TRBJ1-1; a weak D match, TRBD1 (6 bases). CDR3 length: 13 residues. CDR1 KGHDR and CDR2 SFDVKD come from the germline V gene. With 7 bases removed from V and 11 bases from J, the gap between germline ends came to 19 bases. CDR3 sequence (DNA): TGTGCCACCAGCCCCGCCGGGGGGGCGGAGGCTTTCTTT. Protein product: CATSPAGGAEAFF.

V and J are TRBV2 and TRBJ2-7; TRBD2 matches 13 bases. The CDR3 totals 18 residues. Germline V lookup: CDR1 SNHLY, CDR2 FYNNEI. V lost 6 bases to trimming and J lost 0 bases; unmatched junction nucleotides: 11. The DNA for the CDR3 is TGTGCCAGCAGGAGGACTAGCGGGAGTGGGGGGACCTCCTACGAGCAGTACTTC. Its protein product is CASRRTSGSGGTSYEQYF.

The chain's CDR3 is CATWGGIKTQYF. CDR3 sequence (DNA): TGTGCCACTTGGGGGGGAATCAAGACCCAGTACTTC. J is TRBJ2-5 and V is TRBV28; 7 bases match TRBD2. The CDR3 length is 12 residues. Trimming cost V 10 bases and J 6 bases; bases outside gene matches: 8. Per the germline V gene, CDR1 is MDHEN and CDR2 is SYDVKM.

This chain connects TRBV7-9 to TRBJ2-6, with D possibly TRBD1 on 5 matching bases. CDR3 size: 15 residues. Germline CDR1 reads SEHNR; CDR2 reads FQNEAQ (reference sequence). V shed 5 bases and J shed 2 bases, with 10 bases lying between them. CDR3 loop: CASSAVGAGANVLTF. The DNA of the CDR3 is TGTGCCAGCAGCGCGGTAGGGGCTGGGGCCAACGTCCTGACTTTC.

The V call is TRBV6-6, the J call TRBJ2-1, with D perhaps matching TRBD2 (7 bases). The V end lost 5 bases, the J end lost 5 bases, and 16 bases lay between the germline ends. Germline assignment: CDR1 MNHNY and CDR2 SVGAGI (reference sequence). The CDR3 extends over 15 amino acids. CDR3 DNA: TGTGCCAGCAGTCTCTCCGGGGGGCCTAACAATGAGCAGTTCTTC. Amino acids: CASSLSGGPNNEQFF.

The rearrangement joins TRBV11-2 to TRBJ1-1, with 8 bases identical to TRBD1. CDR1 is SGHAT and CDR2 is FQNNGV in the germline V gene. The ends lost 5 bases at V and 3 bases at J; junction bases unmatched: 8. The CDR3 has 15 residues. The CDR3 bases are TGTGCCAGCAGCAGTGGCAGGGGGCTGGACACTGAAGCTTTCTTT. It encodes CASSSGRGLDTEAFF. The complete variable domain, with remaining parts taken from reference TRBV11-2 and TRBJ1-1, reads EAGVAQSPRYKIIEKRQSVAFWCNPISGHATLYWYQQILGQGPKLLIQFQNNGVVDDSQLPKDRFSAERLKGVDSTLKIQPAKLEDSAVYLCASSSGRGLDTEAFFGQGTRLTVV.

The V call is TRBV6-2 or TRBV6-3, the J call TRBJ1-2; TRBD1 aligns across 7 bases. Trimming took 5 bases from V and 6 from J; bases not matched to a gene: 3. The V gene's germline CDR1 is MNHEY and CDR2 SVGEGT. The CDR3 runs to 12 residues. CDR3 sequence: CASSRQGDGYTF. CDR3 sequence (DNA): TGTGCCAGCAGTAGACAGGGTGATGGCTACACCTTC.

The rearrangement joins TRBV2 to TRBJ2-5, with a weak D call TRBD2 (5 bases). Germline-derived CDR1 and CDR2 are SNHLY and FYNNEI. V was clipped by 7 bases and J by 5 bases, with 8 bases between them. This CDR3 is 11 amino acids long. The CDR3 region is CASTTGETQYF. The CDR3 bases are TGTGCCAGCACTACGGGGGAGACCCAGTACTTC.

The chain is built from TRBV2 and TRBJ1-2, with 9 positions matching TRBD1. This CDR3 is 15 amino acids long. Per germline, CDR1 SNHLY and CDR2 FYNNEI. V shed 5 bases and J 6 bases; nucleotides not matched to a gene: 10. The CDR3 is CASSLGRDRVNGYTF. CDR3 coding DNA: TGTGCCAGCAGTCTCGGCCGGGACAGGGTAAATGGCTACACCTTC.

The gene calls are TRBV9 and TRBJ2-5, with no clear D. V lost 0 bases to trimming and J lost 1 base, with 10 bases between them. Per germline, CDR1 SGDLS and CDR2 YYNGEE. This CDR3 region has 15 residues. In DNA, the CDR3 is TGTGCCAGCAGCGTAGATCGCGGCTTCCAAGAGACCCAGTACTTC. Its protein is CASSVDRGFQETQYF.

The V call is TRBV4-1, the J call TRBJ1-2, with D possibly TRBD1 on 6 matching bases. The CDR3 contains 15 residues. The germline V and J ends were trimmed by 0 bases and 4 bases, with 12 bases remaining between them. Germline values: CDR1 MGHRA, CDR2 YSYEKL. The CDR3 sequence is CASSQEKTGFYGYTF. The CDR3 nucleotides read TGCGCCAGCAGCCAAGAAAAGACAGGCTTCTATGGCTACACCTTC.

The chain employs TRBV3-1 (or the pseudogene TRBV3-2) and TRBJ2-1; TRBD2 aligns across 10 bases. V dropped 3 bases and J dropped 7; count of bases not matched to a gene: 3. This CDR3 spans 14 amino acids. In germline, CDR1 is LGHDT, CDR2 YNNKEL (reference sequence). CDR3 sequence (DNA): TGTGCCAGCAGCCATAGCGGGAGGATTAATGAGCAGTTCTTC. Its protein product is CASSHSGRINEQFF.

In DNA, the CDR3 is TGTGCCAGCAGCCGGACAGGGGATAATTCACCCCTCCACTTT. Residues: CASSRTGDNSPLHF. This chain links TRBV7-9 with TRBJ1-6; 9 positions agree with TRBD1. The CDR3 totals 14 residues. J gave up 5 bases and V 5 bases, and 1 base lay outside the gene matches. CDR1 is SEHNR, CDR2 FQNEAQ, per germline (reference sequence).

This clone was seen repeatedly, ten times or more. This rearrangement joins TRBV4-1 to TRBJ1-2; a weak D match, TRBD1 (5 bases). The germline V gene encodes CDR1 MGHRA and CDR2 YSYEKL. The CDR3 is 14 amino acids. V shed 4 bases and J shed 5 bases, with 14 bases lying between them. This CDR3 reads CASSPFKGPYGYTF. CDR3 in DNA: TGCGCCAGCAGCCCCTTCAAGGGGCCTTATGGCTACACCTTC.

This chain joins TRBV5-1 and TRBJ1-3, with D unresolved. The ends were cut back, 4 bases at V and 6 bases at J, with 11 bases in the middle. Germline loops: CDR1 SGHRS, CDR2 YFSETQ. This CDR3 is 13 amino acids long. The CDR3, as DNA: TGCGCCAGCAGCGAAGGGAGTCTAAACACCATATATTTT. It yields the protein CASSEGSLNTIYF. The full variable domain, its missing parts supplied by reference TRBV5-1 and TRBJ1-3, is KAGVTQTPRYLIKTRGQQVTLSCSPISGHRSVSWYQQTPGQGLQFLFEYFSETQRNKGNFPGRFSGRQFSNSRSEMNVSTLELGDSALYLCASSEGSLNTIYFGEGSWLTVV.

The chain recombines TRBV2 with TRBJ1-4; D not certain. Per germline, CDR1 SNHLY and CDR2 FYNNEI. This CDR3 has 14 residues. The CDR3 loop is CATLPGPTNEKLFF. In DNA form, the CDR3 reads TGTGCTACCCTCCCGGGTCCAACTAATGAAAAACTGTTTTTT.

The chain has TRBV4-1 and TRBJ1-1; the D gene is possibly TRBD1 (6 bases). There are 13 residues in the CDR3. Trimming removed 4 bases from V and 4 bases from J, with 10 bases in between. Germline V gene data show CDR1 as MGHRA and CDR2 as YSYEKL. CDR3 DNA sequence: TGCGCCAGCAGCCTTAGAGGGGGCACTGAAGCTTTCTTT. This sequence encodes CASSLRGGTEAFF.

This rearrangement joins TRBV9 to TRBJ1-2; no clear D. Germline V CDR1 and CDR2: SGDLS, YYNGEE. Trimming pared 0 bases from V and 0 bases from J, leaving 3 bases between. The CDR3 contains 13 residues. This chain's CDR3 is CASSVDTNYGYTF. CDR3 DNA: TGTGCCAGCAGCGTAGACACTAACTATGGCTACACCTTC.

The V and J genes are TRBV4-1 and TRBJ1-2, with D hard to call. The germline V gene encodes CDR1 MGHRA and CDR2 YSYEKL. There are 16 residues in the CDR3. Trimming removed 0 bases at V and 0 bases at J, with 11 bases between. The CDR3 is CASSQEPLTANYGYTF. The CDR3 DNA sequence: TGCGCCAGCAGCCAAGAACCGTTAACAGCTAACTATGGCTACACCTTC.

The chain combines TRBV6-1 with TRBJ2-7; 8 positions match TRBD1. Losses at the gene ends were 4 bases for V and 0 bases for J; bases not matched to a gene: 8. There are 16 residues in the CDR3. Germline V gene sequence: CDR1 MNHNS, CDR2 SASEGT. CDR3 amino acids: CASSGRTGRSSYEQYF. CDR3 nucleotides: TGTGCCAGCAGTGGGAGGACAGGGCGGAGCTCCTACGAGCAGTACTTC.